Listed here are 20 T cell receptor beta chains from one sample, sequenced in a study of human T cells and chemical hapten exposure. Specified time point: pre-sensitization, week 0. Specified treatment: therapeutic diphenylcyclopropenone sensitization with weekly scalp DPC. TCRdb itself ran the RACE reads through MiXCR, one entry per CDR3 protein. The sample includes approximately 370,000 distinct CDR3 sequences, approximately 5% of them seen just once. Source: whole blood, taken in connection with sensitization to the hapten diphenylcyclopropenone (DPC). The receptor source for this set is a woman aged 18 to 35 with alopecia areata. Some clones in this sample may be carry-over from other donors' samples.

This clonotype was counted at least ten times. V usage is TRBV19 and J usage is TRBJ2-3, with 7 bases identical to TRBD1. Germline assignment: CDR1 LNHDA and CDR2 SQIVND (reference sequence). The CDR3 is 13 amino acids. Trimming removed 9 bases from V and 1 base from J; junction bases left unmatched: 4. CDR3 sequence reads: CASHRGGTDTQYF. The CDR3 DNA reads as TGTGCCAGCCACAGGGGAGGCACAGATACGCAGTATTTT.

The table lists this clonotype with many counts. The conserved phenylalanine or tryptophan normally closing the CDR3 is absent here, so this likely arose from a read error. The limits of the CDR3 on the DNA are not certain, so only TCRdb's listed CDR3 is given. The chain couples TRBV4-1 to TRBJ2-5; TRBD2 is the table's D call, not checked against the DNA. Per the germline V gene, CDR1 is MGHRA and CDR2 is YSYEKL. The CDR3 is 12 residues long, counting both termini. The CDR3 sequence is CASGATSGSLTY.

The sample holds many counts of this clonotype. V usage is TRBV12-3 or TRBV12-4 and J usage is TRBJ1-1, with D maybe TRBD1 (6 bases). V was trimmed by 1 base and J by 8 bases, leaving 11 bases between them. This CDR3 spans 13 amino acids. The CDR3 coding sequence is TGTGCCAGCAGTTTAGTAGATCAGGGGGAAGCTTTCTTT. This codes for CASSLVDQGEAFF.

This clonotype has at least ten counts. J is TRBJ2-3 and V is TRBV20-1; D assignment may be TRBD1 or TRBD2 (5 bases each). The V end lost 3 bases, the J end lost 3 bases, and 16 bases lay between the germline ends. Germline V gene data show CDR1 as DFQATT and CDR2 as SNEGSKA (reference sequence). This CDR3 contains 15 residues. CDR3 coding DNA: TGCAGTGCTAGGCATTCAGGGAGTTCGACAGATACGCAGTATTTT. Amino acids: CSARHSGSSTDTQYF.

There are a few counts of this clonotype. The chain links TRBV4-3 to TRBJ1-2; D remains ambiguous. Trimming cost V 1 base and J 0 bases, with 12 bases left between them. Per germline, CDR1 LGHNA and CDR2 YSLEER. CDR3 length: 16 residues. CDR3 in amino acids: CASSQGPPGTNYGYTF. CDR3 sequence (DNA): TGCGCCAGCAGCCAAGGTCCCCCAGGAACTAACTATGGCTACACCTTC.

In this sample, this clonotype turned up a few times. The genes are TRBV12-3 or TRBV12-4 and TRBJ1-1; D is unclear. V lost 7 bases and J 6 bases, leaving 18 bases between the germline ends. This CDR3 comprises 14 residues. The CDR3 region is CASNLLGLNAEAFF. As DNA, the CDR3 is TGTGCCAGCAATCTGCTGGGATTGAATGCTGAAGCTTTCTTT.

In this sample, this clonotype turned up a few times. The chain carries TRBV7-2 and TRBJ2-3; 8 bases map to TRBD2. V shed 5 bases and J 4 bases; nucleotides not matched to a gene: 8. Per the germline V gene, CDR1 is SGHTA and CDR2 is FQGNSA. The CDR3 is made up of 15 amino acids. The CDR3 spells CASSPGLVESDTQYF. CDR3 coding DNA: TGTGCCAGCAGCCCGGGACTAGTAGAGTCAGATACGCAGTATTTT.

This sequence joins TRBV10-2 and TRBJ2-5; weak D call: TRBD1 (7 bases). The CDR3 totals 13 residues. V was cut by 9 bases and J by 4 bases, with 15 bases left in between. Germline V gene lookup returns CDR1 WSHSY and CDR2 SAAADI. The CDR3, as DNA: TGCGCCAGTCTCTCAGGGGGAGGAGAGACCCAGTACTTC. Translated, it gives CASLSGGGETQYF.

This clonotype has a count of ten or more. The CDR3: CASSYGIAGFGNIQYF. As DNA, the CDR3 is TGTGCCAGCAGTTACGGTATAGCGGGTTTTGGAAACATTCAGTACTTC. This rearrangement joins TRBV6-5 to TRBJ2-4, with TRBD2 identical over 7 bases. The germline CDR1 and CDR2 sequences are MNHEY and SVGAGI. The V gene end was trimmed by 2 bases and the J gene end by 6 bases; junction bases not matched to a gene: 10. CDR3 length: 16 amino acids.

The chain uses TRBV6-1 and TRBJ1-4, with TRBD1 as a possible D gene (5 bases). The CDR3 spans 15 residues. V was trimmed by 4 bases and J by 15 bases, leaving 24 bases between them. From germline, CDR1 is MNHNS and CDR2 SASEGT. CDR3 region: CASSASEGTGGRMFF. The CDR3 DNA follows: TGTGCCAGCAGTGCTTCCGAGGGGACCGGAGGTCGAATGTTTTTT.

This chain uses TRBV29-1 with TRBJ1-2, with D possibly matching TRBD1 (5 bases). V lost 5 bases and J lost 4, with 14 bases in between. The CDR3 has 13 amino acids. The germline gives CDR1 SQVTM, CDR2 ANQGSEA. The CDR3 DNA is TGCAGCGTTCTTCTGATAACAGGCTATGGCTACACCTTC. Amino acid sequence: CSVLLITGYGYTF.

This rearrangement joins TRBV12-3 or TRBV12-4 to TRBJ1-4; D ambiguous. The CDR3 sequence is 13 residues long. V lost 2 bases and J lost 8, with 9 bases in between. Written as DNA, the CDR3 is TGTGCCAGCAGTTTAAGAGTCACAGAAAAACTGTTTTTT. It is translated as CASSLRVTEKLFF.

The J gene is TRBJ1-1, the V gene TRBV12-3 or TRBV12-4; 11 bases map to TRBD1. The CDR3 has 15 amino acids. The V segment lost 6 bases and the J segment 5 bases; nucleotides outside the gene matches: 8. The CDR3 sequence: CASSPGQGGGTEAFF. The CDR3 DNA reads TGTGCCAGCAGCCCGGGACAGGGGGGAGGGACTGAAGCTTTCTTT.

A few counts support this clonotype. The V call is TRBV12-3 or TRBV12-4, the J call TRBJ2-4; D perhaps matches TRBD1 (5 bases). V lost 6 bases and J lost 3, with 12 bases in between. The CDR3 runs 14 residues. The CDR3 DNA reads TGTGCCAGCAGCTTAAAGGGGAACAAAAACATTCAGTACTTC. Translating gives CASSLKGNKNIQYF.

This clonotype was detected a few times. CDR3 in DNA: TGTGCCAGCAGTTTGATGAAGGCAGCCTCTGATACGCAGTATTTT. Its protein product is CASSLMKAASDTQYF. The rearrangement links TRBV12-3 or TRBV12-4 to TRBJ2-3; no definite D call. V was cut by 3 bases and J by 6 bases, with 16 bases left in between. This CDR3 spans 15 amino acids.

This clonotype was seen a few times. This rearrangement joins TRBV5-1 to TRBJ2-7, with 7 nucleotides matching TRBD1. This CDR3 spans 17 amino acids. The germline V gene encodes CDR1 SGHRS and CDR2 YFSETQ. Losses at the gene ends were 4 bases for V and 0 bases for J; bases not matched to a gene: 13. Written as DNA, the CDR3 is TGCGCCAGCAGCCCTCTAATAGGGGGACAGAGCTCCTACGAGCAGTACTTC. Translated, it gives CASSPLIGGQSSYEQYF.

This chain joins TRBV27 and TRBJ2-1; 12 bases fit TRBD1. With 1 base clipped from V and 9 bases from J, the junction kept 7 bases outside the gene matches. This CDR3 is built from 16 residues. CDR1 and CDR2 (germline): MNHEY, SMNVEV (reference sequence). The CDR3 sequence is CASSLWDRGRIGEQFF. The CDR3 region has the DNA TGTGCCAGCAGTTTATGGGACAGGGGGCGCATAGGTGAGCAGTTCTTC.

This chain joins TRBV7-2 and TRBJ2-3, with D hard to call. The CDR3 is made up of 14 amino acids. V was shortened by 2 bases and J by 2 bases, with 8 bases between the two germline ends. Germline lookup yields CDR1 SGHTA and CDR2 FQGNSA. In DNA form, the CDR3 reads TGTGCCAGCAGCTTAAAAAGGAACACAGATACGCAGTATTTT. The encoded protein is CASSLKRNTDTQYF.

This clonotype was detected a few times. The chain has TRBV5-5 and TRBJ2-5, with D uncertain. V lost 1 base, J lost 2 bases, and 12 bases lay in between. The CDR3 sequence is 15 residues long. Germline assignment: CDR1 SGHKS and CDR2 YYEKEE (reference sequence). CDR3 nucleotides: TGTGCCAGCAGCTTGAGTCCGGTAGAACAAGAGACCCAGTACTTC. It is translated as CASSLSPVEQETQYF.

The chain uses TRBV7-2 and TRBJ2-5; 13 bases are a match to TRBD2. This CDR3 is 15 amino acids long. Germline CDR1 is SGHTA and CDR2 is FQGNSA. The trim removed 2 bases at V and 10 bases at J, leaving 7 bases unmatched. The CDR3 region has the DNA TGTGCCAGCAGCTTACTTCAACTAGCGGGGGGGAGCCAGTACTTC. Encoded protein: CASSLLQLAGGSQYF.